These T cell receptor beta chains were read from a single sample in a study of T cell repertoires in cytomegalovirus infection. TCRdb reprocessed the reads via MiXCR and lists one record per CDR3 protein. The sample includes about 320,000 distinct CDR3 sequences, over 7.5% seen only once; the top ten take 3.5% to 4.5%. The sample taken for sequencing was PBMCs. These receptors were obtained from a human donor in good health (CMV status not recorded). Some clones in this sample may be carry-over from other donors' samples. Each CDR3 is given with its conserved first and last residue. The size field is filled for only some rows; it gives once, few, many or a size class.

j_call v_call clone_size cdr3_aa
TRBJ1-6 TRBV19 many CASGQGLDNSPLHF
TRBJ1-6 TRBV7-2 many CASSFSTVRLSSPLHF
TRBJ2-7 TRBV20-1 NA CSATGVETYEQYF
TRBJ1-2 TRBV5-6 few CASSWRDNYGYTF
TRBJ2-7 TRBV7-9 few CASSFTDTYEQYF
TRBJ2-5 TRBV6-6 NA CASSPLSGAQETQYF
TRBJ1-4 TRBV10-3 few CATAQGASNEKLFF
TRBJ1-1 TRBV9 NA CASSPGSPAEAFF
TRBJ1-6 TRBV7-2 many CASSLGTGRVPLHF
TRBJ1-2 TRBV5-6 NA CASSLLGGDYGYTF
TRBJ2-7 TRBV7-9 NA CASQRRSSYEQYF
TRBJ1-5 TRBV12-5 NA CASGPSMRNQPQHF
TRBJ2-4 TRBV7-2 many CASSKDTGTGAKNIQYF
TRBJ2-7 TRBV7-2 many CASSLALTSGGHEQYF
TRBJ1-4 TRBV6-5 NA CATQANEKLFF
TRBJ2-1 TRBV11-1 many CASSLRRVSYNEQFF
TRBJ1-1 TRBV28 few CASLSRGLNTEAFF
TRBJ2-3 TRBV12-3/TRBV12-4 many CASSWASGSTDTQYF
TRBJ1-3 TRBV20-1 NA CSAPGQWENTIYF
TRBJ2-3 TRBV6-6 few CASSPLASSTDTQYF
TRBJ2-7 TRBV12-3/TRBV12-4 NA CASSSGGRGLGEGSYEQYF
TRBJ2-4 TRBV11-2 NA CASSSGVGTNIQYF
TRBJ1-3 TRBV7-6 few CASSDQGLSGNTIYF
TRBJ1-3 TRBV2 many CASSEAARATIYF
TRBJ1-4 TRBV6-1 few CASSYNLDRGQLFF
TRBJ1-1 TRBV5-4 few CASSPPNRGRNTEAFF
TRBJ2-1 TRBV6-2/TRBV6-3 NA CASSPRNLAGGAREQFF
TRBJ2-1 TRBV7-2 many CASSPPWGRTGNYNEQFF
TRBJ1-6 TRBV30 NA CAWSEYRLSPLHF
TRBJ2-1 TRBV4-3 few CASSQRGWDNEQFF
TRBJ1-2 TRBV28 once CASSLTGDQDTF
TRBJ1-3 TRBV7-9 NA CASSLAMPTLPGNTIYF
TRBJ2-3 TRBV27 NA CASSPSWGGIDTQYF
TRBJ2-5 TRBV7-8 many CASSLRVIQETQYF
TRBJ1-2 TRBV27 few CASSGGTGSYGYTF
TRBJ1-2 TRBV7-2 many CASSHETGGHRGYTF
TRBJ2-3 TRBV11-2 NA CASSWPQTRASDAGTDTQYF